This T cell receptor (beta chain) was sequenced for a study of lymphopenia after photon versus proton radiotherapy. Points from the study as a whole: After lymphocyte nadir, photon-treated repertoires showed oligoclonal expansion, especially CD8+ Temra. Post-nadir TCR diversity decline inversely tracked overall survival among those who died. Under photons, naive T cells and diversity fell while effector/memory populations rose. Only patients who died were analyzed for survival; proton advantage is unproven.

With respect to this clone: Its target is unknown. Within the sample, other DNA sequences also encode this same CDR3.

Trimming removed 6 bases at V and 0 bases at J, with 6 bases between. In germline, CDR1 is SNHLY, CDR2 FYNNEI. This CDR3 comprises 14 residues. Method: immunoSEQ multiplex PCR; TCRdb's copy keeps in-frame clones and lacks some. In the table there are around 59,000 clones, approximately 88% of which are singletons. The TCR comes from a man aged 55-75 years with pancreatic cancer. The starting material was peripheral blood, obtained from a patient treated with proton-based radiotherapy. The chain combines TRBV2 with TRBJ2-6; no clear D. CDR3 loop: CASRGSSGANVLTF. CDR3 in DNA: TGTGCCAGCAGAGGGTCCTCTGGGGCCAACGTCCTGACTTTC.